What follows is one T cell receptor (beta chain) and its context. Across several immunoSEQ plates, the genomic DNA of each subset was split evenly. The input for sorted-subset replicate PCRs was around 210 ng DNA, tens of thousands of T cell genomes. How the authors handled the data: ImmunoSEQ only sent back junction sequences with no quality scores, so filtering was done differently. Using immunoSEQ multiplex PCR, the repertoire was profiled, and TCRdb retains in-frame clones only, with some absent. That table gives V, J and clone size, and the DNA gave D and trimming. This sample yields 2 million to 3 million clones, of which 93% are seen a single time; approximately 0.36% belongs to the top ten. These data originate in a study of shared clonotypes between healthy human individuals. Study-level information: Three plates were used per donor for CD4 naive, three for CD4 memory, two for CD8 naive and one for CD8 memory.

The sequence was collected from a man aged 18 to 30 in good health. Some clones in this sample may be carry-over from other donors' samples. Sequencing input: naive CD4+ T cells from PBMCs. Stated subset: CD45RA+ positively selected.

CDR3 in DNA: TGTGCCAGCAGTGTCCTCGACAGAACTTACACAGATACGCAGTATTTT. It specifies CASSVLDRTYTDTQYF. The chain links TRBV28 to TRBJ2-3, with D tentatively TRBD1 (5 bases). Germline CDR1 reads MDHEN; CDR2 reads SYDVKM. CDR3 size: 16 residues. V was trimmed by 5 bases and J by 2 bases, leaving 17 bases between them.